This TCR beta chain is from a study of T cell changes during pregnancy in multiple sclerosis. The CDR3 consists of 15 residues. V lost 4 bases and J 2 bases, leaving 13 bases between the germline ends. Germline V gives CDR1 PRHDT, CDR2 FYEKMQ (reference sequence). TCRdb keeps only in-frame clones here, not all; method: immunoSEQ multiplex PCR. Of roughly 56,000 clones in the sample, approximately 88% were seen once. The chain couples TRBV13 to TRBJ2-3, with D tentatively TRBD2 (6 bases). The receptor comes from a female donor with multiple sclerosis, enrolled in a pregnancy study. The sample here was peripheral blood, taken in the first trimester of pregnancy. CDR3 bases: TGTGCCAGCAGCTCCCGGACTAAACCCACAGATACGCAGTATTTT. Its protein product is CASSSRTKPTDTQYF. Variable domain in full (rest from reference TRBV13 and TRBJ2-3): AAGVIQSPRHLIKEKRETATLKCYPIPRHDTVYWYQQGPGQDPQFLISFYEKMQSDKGSIPDRFSAQQFSDYHSELNMSSLELGDSALYFCASSSRTKPTDTQYFGPGTRLTVL.